This T cell receptor (beta chain) originates from a study of blood T cell repertoires in COVID-19. About the research overall: Italy, Spain and the United States were the sources of the convalescent and acute COVID-19 samples. Sources were T cells, B-cell-depleted T cells, or PBMCs; the material itself was cDNA or gDNA.

Followed over time, Seattle patients had been enrolled while infection was active. V lost 1 base to trimming and J lost 5 bases, with 9 bases between them. CDR1 is KGHSY and CDR2 is FQNENV in the germline V gene. This CDR3 contains 14 residues. Produced via immunoSEQ multiplex PCR; TCRdb's table is partial and in-frame only. In the table there are some 290,000 clones, nearly 90% of which are singletons. The specimen was peripheral blood. The source is a woman younger than 45 with COVID-19, enrolled during active disease. V is TRBV16 and J is TRBJ1-5; no clear D. CDR3 sequence: CASSQLEAYQPQHF. CDR3 bases: TGTGCCAGCAGCCAATTAGAAGCTTATCAGCCCCAGCATTTT.